This TCR beta chain was identified during a study of identical twins. This CDR3 comprises 11 residues. TCRdb called the 5' RACE reads again in MiXCR, with one record for every CDR3 protein. The repertoire has about 730,000 distinct CDR3 sequences, around 21% of them found once; the top ten carry more than 4%. This clonotype was found many times. Germline is not matched at one junction end, which may reflect a read error. These data are also associated with another study on T cells expressing NK-cell markers. That investigation notes: Within several experiments, an anti-gamma-delta TCR antibody kept the sorting limited to alpha-beta TCR T cells.

The J gene is TRBJ2-1, the V gene TRBV12-3 or TRBV12-4; D is ambiguous. The material sequenced was PBMCs. The origin of this receptor is a woman aged 18 to 35 in good health. The CDR3 loop is CASSSTNEQFF. CDR3 DNA: TGCGCCAGCAGCTCCACAAATGAGCAGTTCTTC.